These 30 T cell receptor beta chains were sequenced from one sample in a study of blood T cells in healthy people across ages. A second PCR, run for about 6 to 12 cycles, used a sample-barcoded 5' primer plus a J-beta primer mix. TCRdb re-called the 5' RACE reads with MiXCR, one entry per CDR3 protein. The data show 800,000 to 950,000 distinct CDR3 sequences, about 48% seen once. Sequenced sample: blood. The receptors shown here come from a man between 25 and 39 years old in good health.

The gene calls are TRBV10-3 and TRBJ1-1; 9 positions agree with TRBD1. The CDR3 sequence is 18 residues long. J lost 1 base, V lost 7 bases, and 16 bases had no gene match. Germline CDR1 reads ENHRY; CDR2 reads SYGVKD. This CDR3 is CAIKGQGTGTSKNTEAFF. The DNA for the CDR3 is TGTGCCATCAAAGGACAGGGGACAGGTACCAGTAAGAACACTGAAGCTTTCTTT.

This clonotype came up a few times. V is TRBV20-1 and J is TRBJ2-7; TRBD1 agrees at 8 bases. Germline loops: CDR1 DFQATT, CDR2 SNEGSKA (reference sequence). V trimming: 4 bases; J trimming: 2 bases; junction bases outside the gene matches: 4. The CDR3 is made up of 13 amino acids. The CDR3 is CSATTGDPYEQYF. For the CDR3, the DNA is TGCAGTGCTACGACAGGGGATCCCTACGAGCAGTACTTC.

The chain is built from TRBV5-1 and TRBJ2-7; the D gene could be TRBD1 or TRBD2 (8 bases each). Germline loops: CDR1 SGHRS, CDR2 YFSETQ. V was trimmed by 4 bases and J by 6 bases, leaving 17 bases between them. The length of the CDR3 is 14 residues. CDR3 nucleotide sequence: TGCGCCAGCAGCATAGCGGGACAGGTCCCCGAGCAGTACTTC. This translates into CASSIAGQVPEQYF.

The chain carries TRBV5-1 and TRBJ2-3; D is perhaps TRBD2 (6 bases). CDR3 length equals 16 residues. Trimming shortened V by 7 bases and J by 4 bases, and 22 bases separated the two germline ends. Germline-derived CDR1 and CDR2 are SGHRS and YFSETQ. DNA for the CDR3: TGCGCCAGCCGACGCGGGGAGTCGATCAGTTCAGATACGCAGTATTTT. It codes for CASRRGESISSDTQYF.

This chain joins TRBV7-9 and TRBJ2-7; D could derive from TRBD1 or TRBD2 (5 bases each). The end of the DNA is better explained by TRBJ2-5, so the J call may be wrong. Germline CDR1 SEHNR, CDR2 FQNEAQ (reference sequence). The CDR3 has 14 residues. The chain's CDR3 is CASSLIGGLETQYF. The CDR3 bases are TGTGCCAGCAGCTTAATTGGGGGTTTGGAGACCCAGTACTTC.

There are a few counts of this clonotype. V and J are TRBV5-1 and TRBJ2-3, with 12 bases identical to TRBD2. Trimming took 2 bases from V and 4 from J; bases not matched to a gene: 5. This CDR3 is built from 16 residues. Looked up from germline, CDR1 is SGHRS and CDR2 is YFSETQ. The chain's CDR3 is CASSFSLAGGADTQYF. The CDR3 DNA reads TGCGCCAGCAGCTTCTCACTAGCGGGGGGTGCAGATACGCAGTATTTT.

The sample holds a few counts of this clonotype. Given a much more abundant clone one base away, this may be a read error. This chain joins TRBV11-3 and TRBJ2-4; the D is unclear. Trimming cost V 8 bases and J 0 bases, with 17 bases left between them. Germline CDR1 is SGHNT and CDR2 is YENEEA. The CDR3 has 16 amino acids. The CDR3 loop reads CASDTHSRLAKNIQYF. In DNA, the CDR3 is TGTGCCAGCGACACCCACAGCAGGCTAGCCAAAAACATTCAGTACTTC.

In DNA, the CDR3 is TGTGCCAGCAGCTTGGGGGTGAGTGTCACTGAAGCTTTCTTT. Its protein product is CASSLGVSVTEAFF. The chain is built from TRBV7-2 and TRBJ1-1; tentatively, D is TRBD1 (5 bases). V was pared by 3 bases and J by 4 bases, with 12 bases between. The CDR3 sequence is 14 residues long. Germline V CDR1 and CDR2: SGHTA, FQGNSA.

This clonotype has more than one count but fewer than ten. The chain carries TRBV7-3 and TRBJ2-2; possible D gene TRBD2, 5 bases. CDR1 is SGHTA, CDR2 FQGTGA, per germline. There are 15 residues in the CDR3. V lost 1 base to trimming and J lost 4 bases, with 10 bases between them. CDR3 amino acids: CASSLIGKGTGELFF. DNA for the CDR3: TGTGCCAGCAGCTTAATCGGGAAGGGCACCGGGGAGCTGTTTTTT.

This chain joins TRBV7-2 and TRBJ2-7; tentatively, D is TRBD1 (5 bases). The CDR3 totals 15 residues. V was trimmed by 6 bases and J by 5 bases, leaving 20 bases between them. Per germline, CDR1 SGHTA and CDR2 FQGNSA. In nucleotides, the CDR3 is TGTGCCAGCAGTTCAGACAGAGCCTTCCGGGACGAGCAGTACTTC. Amino acids: CASSSDRAFRDEQYF.

There are a few counts of this clonotype. This chain joins TRBV11-2 and TRBJ2-1, with a tentative D call TRBD2 (6 bases). Germline assignment: CDR1 SGHAT and CDR2 FQNNGV. Trimming removed 4 bases at V and 8 bases at J, with 12 bases between. The CDR3 extends over 13 amino acids. DNA for the CDR3: TGTGCCAGCAGCTCCACCGGCGGGGATGAGCAGTTCTTC. The encoded protein is CASSSTGGDEQFF.

The rearrangement uses TRBV28 and TRBJ2-5; D gene unclear. The J call is doubtful: the DNA matches TRBJ2-7 better. The CDR3 contains 12 residues. Germline-derived CDR1 and CDR2 are MDHEN and SYDVKM. This chain's CDR3 is CASTTSPREQYF. Here the CDR3 DNA reads TGTGCCAGCACCACTTCCCCCCGCGAGCAGTACTTC.

V is TRBV7-9 and J is TRBJ2-3; D is unresolved. The V and J ends lost 0 bases and 4 bases respectively, with 14 bases between them. The V gene's germline CDR1 is SEHNR and CDR2 FQNEAQ (reference sequence). The CDR3 has 16 residues. The CDR3 DNA follows: TGTGCCAGCAGCTTAGCGGGTCCGAAGTCCGCAGATACGCAGTATTTT. Translation gives CASSLAGPKSADTQYF.

This clonotype appeared a single time. CDR3 coding DNA: TGCAGCACTGTGGGGGACCATACCTACAATGAGCAGTACTTC. It translates to CSTVGDHTYNEQYF. The rearrangement uses TRBV29-1 and TRBJ2-1; either TRBD1 or TRBD2 may supply D (5 bases each). The DNA end favors TRBJ2-7, so the J call may be wrong. CDR3 size: 14 residues. The germline V gene encodes CDR1 SQVTM and CDR2 ANQGSEA.

The chain employs TRBV7-2 and TRBJ2-3, with D possibly matching TRBD1 (5 bases). The CDR3 is 14 residues long. Trimming stripped 3 bases from V and 2 bases from J, with 9 bases between. Germline CDR1 is SGHTA and CDR2 is FQGNSA. CDR3 region: CASSFETATDTQYF. In DNA form, the CDR3 reads TGTGCCAGCAGCTTCGAGACAGCCACAGATACGCAGTATTTT.

The chain uses TRBV24-1 and TRBJ1-2; D remains ambiguous. The CDR3 has 16 residues. With 0 bases removed from V and 0 bases from J, the gap between germline ends came to 10 bases. Germline V lookup: CDR1 KGHDR, CDR2 SFDVKD. DNA of the CDR3: TGTGCCACCAGTGATTTGGTGGACGAATCTAACTATGGCTACACCTTC. It specifies CATSDLVDESNYGYTF.

This clonotype showed up just a few times. The V gene is TRBV29-1, the J gene TRBJ2-1, with D unresolved. Germline V gene lookup returns CDR1 SQVTM and CDR2 ANQGSEA. The germline V and J ends were trimmed by 5 bases and 10 bases, with 12 bases remaining between them. This CDR3 is 11 amino acids long. CDR3 amino acids: CSVPGLPEQFF. CDR3 nucleotides: TGCAGCGTTCCCGGCCTTCCGGAGCAGTTCTTC.

This clonotype was observed many times. V and J are TRBV28 and TRBJ1-5, with D perhaps TRBD1 (5 bases). V shed 6 bases and J shed 1 base, with 16 bases lying between them. Germline assignment: CDR1 MDHEN and CDR2 SYDVKM. This CDR3 is 16 amino acids long. The CDR3, as DNA: TGTGCCAGCAGAACGGGCGCTCGGGGGAGCAATCAGCCCCAGCATTTT. Its translation: CASRTGARGSNQPQHF.

The V call is TRBV4-2, the J call TRBJ1-2; D not certain. The CDR3 has 20 residues. V lost 0 bases and J lost 1, with 24 bases in between. Looked up from germline, CDR1 is LGHNA and CDR2 is YNFKEQ. The CDR3 region has the DNA TGTGCCAGCAGCCAAGATCGAGAGCGTAGAACGGCAGAGATTAACTATGGCTACACCTTC. This encodes CASSQDRERRTAEINYGYTF.

V gene TRBV20-1 combines with J gene TRBJ1-2; 9 bases are shared with TRBD1. Germline V gene sequence: CDR1 DFQATT, CDR2 SNEGSKA (reference sequence). Trimming at V came to 6 bases and at J to 6 bases, leaving 11 bases not matched to a gene. This CDR3 region has 14 residues. The CDR3: CSAATGGPMDGYTF. Here the CDR3 DNA reads TGCAGTGCGGCTACAGGGGGCCCAATGGATGGCTACACCTTC.

This chain uses TRBV6-5 with TRBJ2-1; no clear D. The CDR3 is 13 amino acids. Per germline, CDR1 MNHEY and CDR2 SVGAGI. The V gene lost 2 bases and the J gene lost 4 bases, with 6 bases spanning the gap. This chain's CDR3 is CASSYVRYNEQFF. CDR3 nucleotides: TGTGCCAGCAGTTACGTACGTTACAATGAGCAGTTCTTC.

In its sample, this clonotype was seen a few times. This chain uses TRBV20-1 with TRBJ2-7; D tentatively reads TRBD1 or TRBD2 (5 bases each). The CDR3 extends over 13 amino acids. The germline V and J ends were trimmed by 3 bases and 0 bases, with 9 bases remaining between them. Germline V gives CDR1 DFQATT, CDR2 SNEGSKA (reference sequence). CDR3 coding DNA: TGCAGTGCTAGCGGGGCGCTCTCCTACGAGCAGTACTTC. Its protein is CSASGALSYEQYF.

V gene TRBV9 combines with J gene TRBJ1-2; D possibly corresponds to TRBD1 (6 bases). The V and J ends lost 0 bases and 5 bases respectively, with 11 bases between them. This CDR3 region has 14 residues. The V gene's germline CDR1 is SGDLS and CDR2 YYNGEE. CDR3 nucleotide sequence: TGTGCCAGCAGCGTAGACAACAGGGAGTATGGCTACACCTTC. It yields the protein CASSVDNREYGYTF. The full variable domain, completed using reference TRBV9 and TRBJ1-2, is DSGVTQTPKHLITATGQRVTLRCSPRSGDLSVYWYQQSLDQGLQFLIQYYNGEERAKGNILERFSAQQFPDLHSELNLSSLELGDSALYFCASSVDNREYGYTFGSGTRLTVV.

The table lists this clonotype with a few counts. This chain joins TRBV4-1 and TRBJ1-2, with TRBD1 matching over 9 bases. Germline lookup yields CDR1 MGHRA and CDR2 YSYEKL. V lost 4 bases and J lost 6; bases outside the gene matches: 3. The CDR3 is made up of 13 amino acids. In nucleotides, the CDR3 is TGCGCCAGCAGCCTGGGACAGGGAAATGGCTACACCTTC. Its protein is CASSLGQGNGYTF.

The chain carries TRBV7-2 and TRBJ2-3; 8 nucleotides agree with TRBD2. Germline CDR1 is SGHTA and CDR2 is FQGNSA. The CDR3 has 14 amino acids. Germline trimming cut 5 bases from V and 10 bases from J; bases unmatched to any gene: 11. CDR3 in amino acids: CASSPMTSVPSQYF. Here the CDR3 DNA reads TGTGCCAGCAGCCCGATGACTAGCGTGCCGTCGCAGTATTTT.

This clonotype was counted only a few times. The chain joins TRBV20-1 to TRBJ2-3; 8 bases align to TRBD1. The J segment lost 0 bases and the V segment lost 1 base, leaving 6 bases of the junction unmatched. The CDR3 runs 16 residues. The germline gives CDR1 DFQATT, CDR2 SNEGSKA (reference sequence). This chain's CDR3 is CSARGGQGSSTDTQYF. The CDR3 nucleotides read TGCAGTGCTAGAGGTGGACAGGGATCTAGCACAGATACGCAGTATTTT.

The chain uses TRBV24-1 and TRBJ1-5, with D perhaps matching TRBD1 (6 bases). V lost 5 bases and J lost 2, with 12 bases in between. The CDR3 contains 15 residues. Germline-derived CDR1 and CDR2 are KGHDR and SFDVKD. CDR3 sequence (DNA): TGTGCCACCAGTGCCACGGACAGTGGCAATCAGCCCCAGCATTTT. Its protein is CATSATDSGNQPQHF.

J is TRBJ2-7 and V is TRBV27; TRBD1 might be the D (6 bases). The CDR3 has 14 residues. The germline CDR1 and CDR2 sequences are MNHEY and SMNVEV (reference sequence). The V gene lost 3 bases and the J gene lost 4 bases, with 13 bases spanning the gap. In DNA, the CDR3 is TGTGCCAGCAGTTTGCAGGGGTTCAGGTACGAGCAGTACTTC. Protein sequence: CASSLQGFRYEQYF.

The chain combines TRBV28 with TRBJ1-2, with 7 bases lining up with TRBD1. Germline V CDR1 and CDR2: MDHEN, SYDVKM. CDR3 length: 15 residues. V shed 2 bases and J 1 base; nucleotides not matched to a gene: 4. The CDR3 region has the DNA TGTGCCAGCAGTTTACCGACAGGGAATAACTATGGCTACACCTTC. This gives the protein CASSLPTGNNYGYTF.

This sequence joins TRBV27 and TRBJ2-7, with D perhaps matching TRBD1 (6 bases). The DNA end lines up better with TRBJ2-5; the J call may be wrong. The germline V gene has CDR1 MNHEY and CDR2 SMNVEV (reference sequence). The CDR3 is 16 amino acids. This chain's CDR3 is CASSLESSPRGGTQYF. Here the CDR3 DNA reads TGTGCCAGCAGTTTGGAAAGTAGCCCCCGAGGGGGGACCCAGTACTTC.